Shown below are 21 T cell receptor beta chains from a single sample sequenced in a study of shared clonotypes between healthy human individuals. Assay: immunoSEQ multiplex PCR; the TCRdb copy retains only in-frame clones and omits some. Of approximately 1.4 million clones listed, around 98% were seen once; the top ten hold roughly 0.42%. Sequenced sample: naive CD4+ T cells sorted from blood. Regarding subset: CD45RA+ positively selected. The receptors here all came from a man under 40 in good health.

This chain links TRBV11-2 with TRBJ2-7, with TRBD2 matching 10 bases. J lost 6 bases, V lost 5 bases, and 10 bases had no gene match. Germline values: CDR1 SGHAT, CDR2 FQNNGV. This CDR3 contains 15 residues. The CDR3 loop is CASSALAGIGGEQYF. For the CDR3, the DNA is TGTGCCAGCAGCGCACTAGCGGGGATAGGCGGCGAGCAGTACTTC.

The chain has TRBV28 and TRBJ2-2, with D possibly being TRBD1 (6 bases). V was clipped by 6 bases and J by 3 bases, with 14 bases between them. CDR1 is MDHEN, CDR2 SYDVKM, per germline. The length of the CDR3 is 15 residues. CDR3 protein: CASSPTGPDTGELFF. The CDR3 coding sequence is TGTGCCAGCAGCCCGACAGGCCCTGACACCGGGGAGCTGTTTTTT.

Comments on this clone: Within the sample, other DNA sequences also encode this same CDR3. The genes are TRBV19 and TRBJ1-5; D unresolved. The CDR3 loop spans 15 amino acids. Germline-derived CDR1 and CDR2 are LNHDA and SQIVND (reference sequence). The germline V and J ends were trimmed by 3 bases and 0 bases, with 9 bases remaining between them. The CDR3, as DNA: TGTGCCAGTAGTATCAGAGTATATAGCAATCAGCCCCAGCATTTT. This gives the protein CASSIRVYSNQPQHF.

V and J are TRBV19 and TRBJ2-3, with D hard to call. This CDR3 has 13 residues. Germline V gives CDR1 LNHDA, CDR2 SQIVND (reference sequence). CDR3 DNA sequence: TGTGCTGACTTCACCCCCAGCACAGATACGCAGTATTTT. Translation gives CADFTPSTDTQYF.

The chain employs TRBV28 and TRBJ1-1, with D possibly TRBD1 on 6 matching bases. The CDR3 totals 12 residues. V was pared by 11 bases and J by 2 bases, with 12 bases between. Germline-derived CDR1 and CDR2 are MDHEN and SYDVKM. The CDR3 sequence is CAVKGGNTEAFF. CDR3 DNA sequence: TGTGCCGTGAAAGGGGGTAACACTGAAGCTTTCTTT. Filled out from reference TRBV28 and TRBJ1-1, the complete variable domain reads DVKVTQSSRYLVKRTGEKVFLECVQDMDHENMFWYRQDPGLGLRLIYFSYDVKMKEKGDIPEGYSVSREKKERFSLILESASTNQTSMYLCAVKGGNTEAFFGQGTRLTVV.

The chain carries TRBV9 and TRBJ1-2; weak D call: TRBD1 (5 bases). Per the germline V gene, CDR1 is SGDLS and CDR2 is YYNGEE. This CDR3 has 15 residues. V lost 4 bases and J 4 bases, leaving 17 bases between the germline ends. This chain's CDR3 is CASSPEGRDLYGYTF. The CDR3, as DNA: TGTGCCAGCAGCCCCGAGGGTAGGGACCTCTATGGCTACACCTTC.

The chain combines TRBV2 with TRBJ2-7; 7 bases are shared with TRBD1. Trimming cost V 2 bases and J 0 bases; bases outside gene matches: 4. Germline lookup yields CDR1 SNHLY and CDR2 FYNNEI. This CDR3 comprises 15 residues. CDR3 nucleotides: TGTGCCAGCAGTGAAATGGGACAGACCTCCTACGAGCAGTACTTC. Its translation is CASSEMGQTSYEQYF.

V is TRBV4-1 and J is TRBJ2-7, with D maybe TRBD1 (6 bases). The CDR3 covers 17 residues. The germline V gene has CDR1 MGHRA and CDR2 YSYEKL. The V end lost 0 bases, the J end lost 5 bases, and 20 bases lay between the germline ends. CDR3 sequence: CASSQEGAGNYWDEQYF. CDR3 sequence (DNA): TGCGCCAGCAGCCAAGAGGGGGCAGGGAATTATTGGGACGAGCAGTACTTC.

J is TRBJ2-1 and V is TRBV7-9, with 11 bases identical to TRBD2. This CDR3 contains 15 residues. Germline V lookup: CDR1 SEHNR, CDR2 FQNEAQ (reference sequence). V gave up 5 bases and J gave up 7 bases; unmatched junction bases: 7. The CDR3 DNA is TGTGCCAGCAGCAAACTAGCGGGAGTTTATAATGAGCAGTTCTTC. It codes for CASSKLAGVYNEQFF.

This clone was seen a single time. This chain links TRBV28 with TRBJ1-5; D unclear. Germline V gene sequence: CDR1 MDHEN, CDR2 SYDVKM. The CDR3 sequence is 13 residues long. V lost 4 bases and J lost 3, with 7 bases in between. The CDR3 coding sequence is TGTGCCAGCAGTTCGAGGTACAATCAGCCCCAGCATTTT. Residues: CASSSRYNQPQHF.

The chain has TRBV18 and TRBJ2-1; the D gene is possibly TRBD1 (6 bases). Germline lookup yields CDR1 KGHSH and CDR2 LQKENI. The V end lost 3 bases, the J end lost 6 bases, and 12 bases lay between the germline ends. The CDR3 contains 14 residues. CDR3 DNA: TGTGCCAGCTCACCGTCGGACAGAGGCAATGAGCAGTTCTTC. Protein product: CASSPSDRGNEQFF.

This chain connects TRBV30 to TRBJ2-3; D not certain. Looked up from germline, CDR1 is GTSNPN and CDR2 is SVGIG (reference sequence). CDR3 length equals 14 residues. Trimming removed 3 bases from V and 6 bases from J, with 16 bases in between. CDR3 sequence (DNA): TGTGCCTGGAGCCCCAAGGTGGGGTGGGATACGCAGTATTTT. This gives the protein CAWSPKVGWDTQYF.

The chain combines TRBV7-9 with TRBJ1-1; D gene unclear. V shed 3 bases and J shed 3 bases, with 11 bases lying between them. This CDR3 spans 14 amino acids. Germline V gene sequence: CDR1 SEHNR, CDR2 FQNEAQ (reference sequence). The CDR3 loop is CASSFTPDDTEAFF. The CDR3 DNA reads TGTGCCAGCAGCTTTACTCCAGACGACACTGAAGCTTTCTTT.

Details on this clone: The junction differs from germline at one of its ends, possibly a read error. V is TRBV4-3 and J is TRBJ2-1; D tentatively fits TRBD1 or TRBD2 (5 bases each). The germline gives CDR1 LGHNA, CDR2 YSLEER. CDR3 length: 13 amino acids. The CDR3, as DNA: TGCGCCAGCAGCCAAGATCGGGGCTTCGATGGGGTCTTC. Protein product: CASSQDRGFDGVF.

The rearrangement links TRBV4-3 to TRBJ1-1; the D is unclear. This CDR3 has 14 residues. Per the germline V gene, CDR1 is LGHNA and CDR2 is YSLEER. V lost 1 base and J 0 bases, leaving 6 bases between the germline ends. The CDR3 protein is CASSQVPVNTEAFF. CDR3 bases: TGCGCCAGCAGCCAAGTGCCGGTGAACACTGAAGCTTTCTTT.

The chain links TRBV28 to TRBJ1-2; D is perhaps TRBD1 (5 bases). This CDR3 region has 15 residues. The V end lost 3 bases, the J end lost 3 bases, and 14 bases lay between the germline ends. The germline V gene has CDR1 MDHEN and CDR2 SYDVKM. CDR3 loop: CASSFPAGRDYGYTF. The CDR3 region has the DNA TGTGCCAGCAGTTTCCCGGCAGGGAGGGACTATGGCTACACCTTC.

The J gene is TRBJ2-3, the V gene TRBV7-2, with no clear D. This CDR3 has 13 residues. Trimming stripped 7 bases from V and 2 bases from J, with 10 bases between. CDR1 is SGHTA, CDR2 FQGNSA, per germline. CDR3 protein: CASTLPLTDTQYF. For the CDR3, the DNA is TGTGCCAGCACCCTCCCTCTCACAGATACGCAGTATTTT.

This chain joins TRBV6-1 and TRBJ2-7; 9 bases agree with TRBD1. V gave up 6 bases and J gave up 4 bases; unmatched junction bases: 7. Germline CDR1 reads MNHNS; CDR2 reads SASEGT. The CDR3 runs 14 residues. The CDR3 here is CASRLQGADYEQYF. CDR3 DNA: TGTGCCAGCAGATTACAGGGGGCCGATTACGAGCAGTACTTC.

The DNA for the CDR3 is TGTGCCAGCTCACCAACCCCACTATTTAATGAGCAGTTCTTC. The encoded protein is CASSPTPLFNEQFF. The rearrangement links TRBV18 to TRBJ2-1; D unclear. Trimming took off 2 bases at V and 7 bases at J, with 12 bases between the two ends. This CDR3 has 14 residues. In germline, CDR1 is KGHSH, CDR2 LQKENI. Full variable domain (rest looked up from reference TRBV18 and TRBJ2-1): NAGVMQNPRHLVRRRGQEARLRCSPMKGHSHVYWYRQLPEEGLKFMVYLQKENIIDESGMPKERFSAEFPKEGPSILRIQQVVRGDSAAYFCASSPTPLFNEQFFGPGTRLTVL.

With respect to this clone: The same CDR3 can be traced to other DNA sequences in this sample. The chain has TRBV18 and TRBJ2-2; D may be TRBD1 (5 bases). Trimming left V 2 bases short and J 1 base short, with 5 bases between. The CDR3 has 14 residues. CDR1 is KGHSH and CDR2 is LQKENI in the germline V gene. CDR3 DNA sequence: TGTGCCAGCTCACCAGACAGGAACACCGGGGAGCTGTTTTTT. Protein product: CASSPDRNTGELFF.

Here the CDR3 DNA reads TGTGCCAGCTCCCTTAGGACGGATGAGCAGTACTTC. The encoded protein is CASSLRTDEQYF. V is TRBV18 and J is TRBJ2-7; D remains unclear. Germline V gene sequence: CDR1 KGHSH, CDR2 LQKENI. Deletions cut 6 bases from V and 7 bases from J, with 13 bases between. CDR3 length: 12 amino acids.